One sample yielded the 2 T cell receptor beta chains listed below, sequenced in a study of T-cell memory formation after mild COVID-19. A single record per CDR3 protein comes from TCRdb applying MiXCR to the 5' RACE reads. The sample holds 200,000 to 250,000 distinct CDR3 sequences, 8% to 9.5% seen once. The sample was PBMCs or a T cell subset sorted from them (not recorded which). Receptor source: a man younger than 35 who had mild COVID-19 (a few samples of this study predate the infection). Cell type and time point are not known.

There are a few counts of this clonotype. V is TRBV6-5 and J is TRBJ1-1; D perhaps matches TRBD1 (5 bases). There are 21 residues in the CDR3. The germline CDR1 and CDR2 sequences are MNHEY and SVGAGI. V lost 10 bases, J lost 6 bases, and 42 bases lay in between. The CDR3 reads CATAGSTITGKPDSRLAEAFF. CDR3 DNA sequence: TGTGCCACCGCCGGAAGCACGATAACCGGAAAGCCCGACAGCAGATTAGCTGAAGCTTTCTTT.

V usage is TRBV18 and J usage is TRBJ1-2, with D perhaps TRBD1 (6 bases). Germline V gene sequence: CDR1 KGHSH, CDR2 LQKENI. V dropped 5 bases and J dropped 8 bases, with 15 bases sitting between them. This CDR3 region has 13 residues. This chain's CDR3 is CASSGDNTVGYTF. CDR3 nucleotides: TGTGCCAGCTCAGGGGACAACACGGTCGGCTACACCTTC.